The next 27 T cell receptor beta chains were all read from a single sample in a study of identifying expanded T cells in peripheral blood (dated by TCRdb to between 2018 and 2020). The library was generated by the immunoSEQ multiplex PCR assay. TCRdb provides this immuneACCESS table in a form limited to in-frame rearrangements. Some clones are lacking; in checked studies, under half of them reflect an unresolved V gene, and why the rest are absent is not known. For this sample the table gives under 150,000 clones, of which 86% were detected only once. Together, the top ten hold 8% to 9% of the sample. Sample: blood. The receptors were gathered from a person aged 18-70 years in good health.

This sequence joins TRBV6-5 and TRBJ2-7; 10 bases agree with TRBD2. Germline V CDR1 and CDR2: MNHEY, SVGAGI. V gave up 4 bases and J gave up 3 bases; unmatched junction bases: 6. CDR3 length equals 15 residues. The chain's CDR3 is CASSLGLAVDYEQYF. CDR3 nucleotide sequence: TGTGCCAGCAGTTTAGGACTAGCGGTGGACTACGAGCAGTACTTC.

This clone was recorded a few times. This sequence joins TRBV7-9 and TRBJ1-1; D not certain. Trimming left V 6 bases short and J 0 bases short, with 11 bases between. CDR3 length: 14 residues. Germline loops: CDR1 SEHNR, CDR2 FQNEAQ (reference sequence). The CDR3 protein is CASSPISLNTEAFF. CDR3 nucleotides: TGTGCCAGCAGTCCCATCAGCCTGAACACTGAAGCTTTCTTT.

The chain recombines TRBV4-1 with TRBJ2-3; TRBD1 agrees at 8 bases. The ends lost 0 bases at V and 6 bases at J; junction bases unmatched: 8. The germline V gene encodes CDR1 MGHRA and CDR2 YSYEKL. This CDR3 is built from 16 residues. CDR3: CASSQDSDRVGDTQYF. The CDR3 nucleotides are TGCGCCAGCAGCCAAGACTCGGACAGGGTGGGGGATACGCAGTATTTT.

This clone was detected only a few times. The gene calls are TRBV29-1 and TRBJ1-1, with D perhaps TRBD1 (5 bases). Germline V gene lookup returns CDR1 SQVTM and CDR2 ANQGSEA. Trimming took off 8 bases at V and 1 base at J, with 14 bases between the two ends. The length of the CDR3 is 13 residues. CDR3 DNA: TGCAGCACCCGGGGACGGTCGAACACTGAAGCTTTCTTT. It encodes CSTRGRSNTEAFF.

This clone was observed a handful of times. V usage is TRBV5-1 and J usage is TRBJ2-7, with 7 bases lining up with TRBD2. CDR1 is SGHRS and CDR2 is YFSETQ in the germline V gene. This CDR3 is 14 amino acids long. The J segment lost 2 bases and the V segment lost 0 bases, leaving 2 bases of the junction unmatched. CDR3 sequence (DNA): TGCGCCAGCAGCTTGGTTGCGGGGGCCTACGAGCAGTACTTC. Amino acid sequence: CASSLVAGAYEQYF.

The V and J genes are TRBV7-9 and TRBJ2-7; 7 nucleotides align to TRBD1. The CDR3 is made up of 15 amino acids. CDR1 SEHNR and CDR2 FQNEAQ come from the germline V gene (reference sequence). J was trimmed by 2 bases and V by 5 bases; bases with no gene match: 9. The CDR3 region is CASSPRTGRPYEQYF. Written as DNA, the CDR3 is TGTGCCAGCAGCCCCCGGACAGGACGTCCCTACGAGCAGTACTTC.

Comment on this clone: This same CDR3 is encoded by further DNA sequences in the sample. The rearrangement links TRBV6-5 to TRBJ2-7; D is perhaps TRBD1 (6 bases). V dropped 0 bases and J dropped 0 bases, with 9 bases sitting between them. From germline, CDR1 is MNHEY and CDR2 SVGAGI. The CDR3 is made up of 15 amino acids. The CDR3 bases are TGTGCCAGCAGTTACTCGAGCAGGGGCTCCTACGAGCAGTACTTC. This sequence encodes CASSYSSRGSYEQYF.

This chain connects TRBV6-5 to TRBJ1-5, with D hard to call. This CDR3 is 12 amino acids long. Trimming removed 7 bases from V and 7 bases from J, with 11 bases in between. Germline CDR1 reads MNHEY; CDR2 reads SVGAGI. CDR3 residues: CASTNGYQPQHF. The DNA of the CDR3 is TGTGCCAGCACCAACGGGTACCAGCCCCAGCATTTT.

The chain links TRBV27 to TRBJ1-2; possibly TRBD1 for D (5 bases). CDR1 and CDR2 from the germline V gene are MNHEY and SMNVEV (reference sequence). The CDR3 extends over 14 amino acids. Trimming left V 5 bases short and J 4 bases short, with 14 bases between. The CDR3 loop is CASSPRDRGYGYTF. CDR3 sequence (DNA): TGTGCCAGCAGTCCTAGAGATAGGGGCTATGGCTACACCTTC.

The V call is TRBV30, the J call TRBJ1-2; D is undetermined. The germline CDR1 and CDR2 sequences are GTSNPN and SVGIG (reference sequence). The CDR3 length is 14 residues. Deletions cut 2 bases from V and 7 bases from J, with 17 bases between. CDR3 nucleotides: TGTGCCTGGAGTCCCATGGGTGGGAGTTCTGGCTACACCTTC. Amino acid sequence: CAWSPMGGSSGYTF.

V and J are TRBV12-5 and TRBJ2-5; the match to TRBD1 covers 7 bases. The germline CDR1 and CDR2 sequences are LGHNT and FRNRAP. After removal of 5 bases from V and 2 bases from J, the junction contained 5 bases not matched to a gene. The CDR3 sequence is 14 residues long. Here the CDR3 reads CASGPGTDQETQYF. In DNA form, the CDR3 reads TGTGCTAGTGGTCCCGGGACAGATCAAGAGACCCAGTACTTC.

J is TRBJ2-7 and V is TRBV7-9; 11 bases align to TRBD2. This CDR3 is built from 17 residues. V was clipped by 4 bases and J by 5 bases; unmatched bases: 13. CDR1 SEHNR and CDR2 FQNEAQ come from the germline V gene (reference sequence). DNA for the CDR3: TGTGCCAGCAGCTCTCCCCTACTAGCGGGAGCGAAAAACGAGCAGTACTTC. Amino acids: CASSSPLLAGAKNEQYF. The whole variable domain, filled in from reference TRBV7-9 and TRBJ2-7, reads DTGVSQNPRHKITKRGQNVTFRCDPISEHNRLYWYRQTLGQGPEFLTYFQNEAQLEKSRLLSDRFSAERPKGSFSTLEIQRTEQGDSAMYLCASSSPLLAGAKNEQYFGPGTRLTVT.

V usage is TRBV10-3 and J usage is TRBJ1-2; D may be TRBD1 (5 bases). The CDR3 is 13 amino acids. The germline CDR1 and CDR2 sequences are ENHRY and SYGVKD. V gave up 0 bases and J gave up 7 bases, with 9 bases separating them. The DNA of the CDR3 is TGTGCCATCAGTGAGTCGGGGGGAAGTGGCTACACCTTC. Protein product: CAISESGGSGYTF.

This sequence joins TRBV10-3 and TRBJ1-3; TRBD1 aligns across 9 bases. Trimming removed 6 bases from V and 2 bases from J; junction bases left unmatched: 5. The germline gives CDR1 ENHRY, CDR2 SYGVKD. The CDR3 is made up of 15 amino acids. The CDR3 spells CAIRGDRVPGNTIYF. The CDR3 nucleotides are TGTGCCATCAGGGGGGACAGGGTCCCTGGAAACACCATATATTTT.

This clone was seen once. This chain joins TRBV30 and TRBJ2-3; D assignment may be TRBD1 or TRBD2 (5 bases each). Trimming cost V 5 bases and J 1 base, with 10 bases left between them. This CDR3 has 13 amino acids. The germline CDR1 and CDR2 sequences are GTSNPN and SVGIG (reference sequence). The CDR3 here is CAWVRDGTDTQYF. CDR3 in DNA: TGTGCCTGGGTCCGGGACGGCACAGATACGCAGTATTTT.

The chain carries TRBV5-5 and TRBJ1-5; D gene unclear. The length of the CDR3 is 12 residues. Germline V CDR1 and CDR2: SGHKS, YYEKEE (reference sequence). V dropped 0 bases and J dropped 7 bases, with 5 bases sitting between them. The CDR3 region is CASSLVGQPQHF. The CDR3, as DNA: TGTGCCAGCAGCTTGGTAGGCCAGCCCCAGCATTTT.

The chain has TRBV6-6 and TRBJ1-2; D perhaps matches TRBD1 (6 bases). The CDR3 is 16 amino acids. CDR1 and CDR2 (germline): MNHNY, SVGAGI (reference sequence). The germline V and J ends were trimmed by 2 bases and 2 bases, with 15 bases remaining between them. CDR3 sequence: CASSYGTGRENYGYTF. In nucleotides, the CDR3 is TGTGCCAGCAGTTACGGTACAGGGAGGGAAAACTATGGCTACACCTTC.

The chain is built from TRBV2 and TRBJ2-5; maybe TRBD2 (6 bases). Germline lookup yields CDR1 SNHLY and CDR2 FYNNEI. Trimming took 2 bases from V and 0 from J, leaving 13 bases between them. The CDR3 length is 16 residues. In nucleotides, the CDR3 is TGTGCCAGCAGTGAATTTTCCTCGGGGGACCAAGAGACCCAGTACTTC. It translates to CASSEFSSGDQETQYF.

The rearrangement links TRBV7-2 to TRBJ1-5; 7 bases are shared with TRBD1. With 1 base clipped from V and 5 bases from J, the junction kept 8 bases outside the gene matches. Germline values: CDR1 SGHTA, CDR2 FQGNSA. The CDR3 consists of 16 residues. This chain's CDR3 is CASSLEGGVSDQPQHF. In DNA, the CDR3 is TGTGCCAGCAGCTTAGAAGGGGGCGTTTCGGATCAGCCCCAGCATTTT.

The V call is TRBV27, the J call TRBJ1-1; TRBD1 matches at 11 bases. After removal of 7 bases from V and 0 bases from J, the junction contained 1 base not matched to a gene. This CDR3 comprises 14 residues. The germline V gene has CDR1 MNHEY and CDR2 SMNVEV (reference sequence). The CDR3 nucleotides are TGTGCCAGCAAGGACAGGGGGCTGAACACTGAAGCTTTCTTT. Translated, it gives CASKDRGLNTEAFF.

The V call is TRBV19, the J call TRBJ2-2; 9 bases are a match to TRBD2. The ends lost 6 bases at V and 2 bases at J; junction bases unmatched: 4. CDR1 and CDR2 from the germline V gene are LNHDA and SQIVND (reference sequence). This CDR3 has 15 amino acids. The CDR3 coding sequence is TGTGCCAGTAGGGCGGGAGGGGTTAACACCGGGGAGCTGTTTTTT. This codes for CASRAGGVNTGELFF.

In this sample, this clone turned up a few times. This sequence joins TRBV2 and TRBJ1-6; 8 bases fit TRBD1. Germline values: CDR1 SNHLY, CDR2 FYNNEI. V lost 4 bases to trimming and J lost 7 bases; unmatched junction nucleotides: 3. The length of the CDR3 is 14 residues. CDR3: CASSGDRPNSPLHF. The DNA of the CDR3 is TGTGCCAGCAGTGGGGACAGGCCAAATTCACCCCTCCACTTT.

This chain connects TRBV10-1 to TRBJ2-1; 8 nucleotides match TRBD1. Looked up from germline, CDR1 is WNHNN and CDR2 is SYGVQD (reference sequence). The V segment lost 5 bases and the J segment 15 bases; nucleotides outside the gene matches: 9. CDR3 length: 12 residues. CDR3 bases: TGCGCCAGCAGTTTAACCGGGACAGGTTCGTTCTTC. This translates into CASSLTGTGSFF.

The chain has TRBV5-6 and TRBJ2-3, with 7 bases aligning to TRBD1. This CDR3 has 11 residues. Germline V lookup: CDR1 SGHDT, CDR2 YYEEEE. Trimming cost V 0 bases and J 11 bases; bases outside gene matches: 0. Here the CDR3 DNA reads TGTGCCAGCAGCTTGGGGACAGGGCAGTATTTT. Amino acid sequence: CASSLGTGQYF.

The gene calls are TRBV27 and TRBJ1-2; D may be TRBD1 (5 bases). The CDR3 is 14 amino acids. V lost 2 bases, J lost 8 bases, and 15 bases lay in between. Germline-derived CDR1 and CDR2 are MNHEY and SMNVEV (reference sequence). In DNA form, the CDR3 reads TGTGCCAGCAGTTTAGAGGGGCGCGTCGGGGGCTACACCTTC. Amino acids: CASSLEGRVGGYTF.

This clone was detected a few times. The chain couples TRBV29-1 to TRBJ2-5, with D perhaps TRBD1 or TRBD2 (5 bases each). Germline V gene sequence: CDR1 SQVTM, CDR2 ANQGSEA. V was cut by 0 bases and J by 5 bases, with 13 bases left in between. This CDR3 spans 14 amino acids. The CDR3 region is CSVEDKGTGETQYF. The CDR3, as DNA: TGCAGCGTTGAAGACAAAGGGACCGGGGAGACCCAGTACTTC.

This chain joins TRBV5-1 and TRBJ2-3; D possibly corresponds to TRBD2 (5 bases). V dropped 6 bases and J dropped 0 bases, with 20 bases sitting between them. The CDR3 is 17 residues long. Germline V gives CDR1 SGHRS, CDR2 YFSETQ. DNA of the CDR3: TGCGCCAGCACCCCGACGTTCGGAGGAGCTAGCACAGATACGCAGTATTTT. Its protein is CASTPTFGGASTDTQYF.